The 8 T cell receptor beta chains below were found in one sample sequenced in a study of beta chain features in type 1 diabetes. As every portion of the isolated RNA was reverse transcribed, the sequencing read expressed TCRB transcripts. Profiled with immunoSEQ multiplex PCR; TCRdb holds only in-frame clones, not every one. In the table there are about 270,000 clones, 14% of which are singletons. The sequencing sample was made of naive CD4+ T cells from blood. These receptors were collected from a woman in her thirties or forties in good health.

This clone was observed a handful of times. CDR3 coding DNA: TGTGCCAGCAGCTTAGGGGACAGATCAGCCAAAAACATTCAGTACTTC. Amino acids: CASSLGDRSAKNIQYF. This rearrangement joins TRBV7-9 to TRBJ2-4; 7 bases align to TRBD1. The CDR3 has 16 residues. J was trimmed by 0 bases and V by 1 base; bases with no gene match: 3. In germline, CDR1 is SEHNR, CDR2 FQNEAQ (reference sequence). The variable domain in full, with the rest retrieved from reference TRBV7-9 and TRBJ2-4, is DTGVSQNPRHKITKRGQNVTFRCDPISEHNRLYWYRQTLGQGPEFLTYFQNEAQLEKSRLLSDRFSAERPKGSFSTLEIQRTEQGDSAMYLCASSLGDRSAKNIQYFGAGTRLSVL.

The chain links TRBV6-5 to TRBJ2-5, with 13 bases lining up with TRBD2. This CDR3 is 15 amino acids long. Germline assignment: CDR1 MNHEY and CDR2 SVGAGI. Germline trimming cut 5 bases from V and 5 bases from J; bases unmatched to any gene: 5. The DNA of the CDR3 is TGTGCCAGCAGTACCCCGACTAGCGGGGGGGAGACCCAGTACTTC. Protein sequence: CASSTPTSGGETQYF.

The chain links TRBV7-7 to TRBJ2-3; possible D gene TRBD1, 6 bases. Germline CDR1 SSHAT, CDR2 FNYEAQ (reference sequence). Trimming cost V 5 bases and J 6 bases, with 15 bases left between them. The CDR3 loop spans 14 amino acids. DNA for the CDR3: TGTGCCAGCAGCCCAACAACAGGGTTCGATACGCAGTATTTT. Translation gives CASSPTTGFDTQYF.

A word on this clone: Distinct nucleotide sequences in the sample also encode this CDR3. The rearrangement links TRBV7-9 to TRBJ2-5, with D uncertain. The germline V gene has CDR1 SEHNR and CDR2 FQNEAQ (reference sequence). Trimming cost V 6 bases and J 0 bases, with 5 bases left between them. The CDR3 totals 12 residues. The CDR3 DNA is TGTGCCAGCAGTCCTTACCAAGAGACCCAGTACTTC. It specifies CASSPYQETQYF.

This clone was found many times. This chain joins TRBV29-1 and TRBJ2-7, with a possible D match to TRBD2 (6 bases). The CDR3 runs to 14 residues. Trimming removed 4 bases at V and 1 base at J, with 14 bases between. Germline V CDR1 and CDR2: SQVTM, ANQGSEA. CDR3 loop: CSVARDSLSYEQYF. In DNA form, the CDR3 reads TGCAGCGTTGCCCGGGACTCCCTTTCCTACGAGCAGTACTTC.

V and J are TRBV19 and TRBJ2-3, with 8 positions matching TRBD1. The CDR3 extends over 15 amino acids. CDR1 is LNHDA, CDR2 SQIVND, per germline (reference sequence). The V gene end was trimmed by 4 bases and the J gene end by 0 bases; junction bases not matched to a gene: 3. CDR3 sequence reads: CASSKRTGSTDTQYF. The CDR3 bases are TGTGCCAGTAGTAAGAGGACAGGGAGCACAGATACGCAGTATTTT.

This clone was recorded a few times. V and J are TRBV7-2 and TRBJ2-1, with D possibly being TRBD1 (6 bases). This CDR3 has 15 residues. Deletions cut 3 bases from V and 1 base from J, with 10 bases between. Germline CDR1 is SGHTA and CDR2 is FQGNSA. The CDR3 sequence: CASSFIRGSYNEQFF. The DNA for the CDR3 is TGTGCCAGCAGCTTTATCAGGGGATCCTACAATGAGCAGTTCTTC.

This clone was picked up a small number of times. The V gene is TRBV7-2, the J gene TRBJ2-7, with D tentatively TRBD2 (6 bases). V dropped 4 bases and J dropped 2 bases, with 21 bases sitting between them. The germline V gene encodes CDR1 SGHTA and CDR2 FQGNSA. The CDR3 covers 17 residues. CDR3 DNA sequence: TGTGCCAGCAGCTCCGAAATGGGGGGACGGCTGACCTACGAGCAGTACTTC. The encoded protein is CASSSEMGGRLTYEQYF.